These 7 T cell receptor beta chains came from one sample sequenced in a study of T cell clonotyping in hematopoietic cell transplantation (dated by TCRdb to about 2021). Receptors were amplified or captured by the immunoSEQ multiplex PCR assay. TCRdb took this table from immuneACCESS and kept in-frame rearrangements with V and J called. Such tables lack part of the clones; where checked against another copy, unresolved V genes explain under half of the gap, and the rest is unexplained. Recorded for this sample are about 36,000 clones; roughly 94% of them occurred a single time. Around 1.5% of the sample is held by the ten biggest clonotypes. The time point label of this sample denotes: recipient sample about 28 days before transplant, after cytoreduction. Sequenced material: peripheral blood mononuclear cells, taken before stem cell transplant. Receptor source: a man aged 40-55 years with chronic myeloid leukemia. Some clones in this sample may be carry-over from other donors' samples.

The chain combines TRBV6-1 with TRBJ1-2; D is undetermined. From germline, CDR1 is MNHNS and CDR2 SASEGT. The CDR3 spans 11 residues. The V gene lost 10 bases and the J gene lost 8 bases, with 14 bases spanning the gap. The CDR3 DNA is TGTGCCACCTCTTACCTGGGAGGCTACACCTTC. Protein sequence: CATSYLGGYTF.

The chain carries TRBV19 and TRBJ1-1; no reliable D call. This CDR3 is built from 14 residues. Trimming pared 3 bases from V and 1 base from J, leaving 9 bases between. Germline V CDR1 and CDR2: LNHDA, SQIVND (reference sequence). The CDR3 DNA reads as TGTGCCAGTAGTATCCTAGATTGGAACACTGAAGCTTTCTTT. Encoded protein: CASSILDWNTEAFF.

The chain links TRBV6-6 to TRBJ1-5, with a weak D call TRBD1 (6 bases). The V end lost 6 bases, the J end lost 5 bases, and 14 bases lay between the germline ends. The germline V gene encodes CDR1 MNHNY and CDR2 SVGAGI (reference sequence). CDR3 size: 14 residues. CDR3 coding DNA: TGTGCCAGCAGCTACCAGGGGACGGATCAGCCCCAGCATTTT. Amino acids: CASSYQGTDQPQHF.

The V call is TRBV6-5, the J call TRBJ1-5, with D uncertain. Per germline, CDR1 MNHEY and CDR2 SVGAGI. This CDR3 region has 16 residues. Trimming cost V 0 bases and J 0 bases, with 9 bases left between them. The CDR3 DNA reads TGTGCCAGCAGTTACTCGCGTGTAAATAGCAATCAGCCCCAGCATTTT. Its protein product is CASSYSRVNSNQPQHF.

The CDR3 DNA sequence: TGCGCCAGCAGCTTGGAGAGCGATCAGCCCCAGCATTTT. Its protein is CASSLESDQPQHF. V and J are TRBV5-1 and TRBJ1-5, with unresolved D. CDR3 size: 13 residues. Germline V gene data show CDR1 as SGHRS and CDR2 as YFSETQ. Between the trimmed V and J ends, which lost 0 bases and 5 bases, there was a span of 6 bases.

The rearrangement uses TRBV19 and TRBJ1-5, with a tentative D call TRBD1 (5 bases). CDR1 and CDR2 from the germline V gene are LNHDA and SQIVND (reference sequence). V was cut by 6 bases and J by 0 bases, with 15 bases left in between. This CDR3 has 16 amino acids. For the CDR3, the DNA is TGTGCCAGTAGGACCCGGGCGGGGGATAGCAATCAGCCCCAGCATTTT. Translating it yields CASRTRAGDSNQPQHF.

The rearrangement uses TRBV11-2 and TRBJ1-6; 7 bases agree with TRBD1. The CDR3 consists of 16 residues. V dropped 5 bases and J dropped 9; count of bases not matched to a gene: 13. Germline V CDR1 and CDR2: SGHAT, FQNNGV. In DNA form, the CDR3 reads TGTGCCAGCAGCCGAGCGGCTACAGGGGCTGGTTCACCCCTCCACTTT. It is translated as CASSRAATGAGSPLHF.